This TCR beta chain comes out of a study of blood T cell repertoires in COVID-19. Looking at the study overall: Acute and convalescent COVID-19 samples came from the United States, Italy and Spain. From T cells, B-cell-depleted T cells, or PBMCs came the material, which was cDNA or gDNA.

This CDR3 region has 14 residues. Germline V lookup: CDR1 GTSNPN, CDR2 SVGIG (reference sequence). V was clipped by 0 bases and J by 5 bases; unmatched bases: 1. In the authors' workflow: Amplification of reference gene primers was used by the study to estimate nucleated cell counts. Measured with immunoSEQ multiplex PCR; TCRdb has only the in-frame clones, and not every one. The V and J calls and the clone size are those of that table, but D and trimming were determined from the DNA. The top ten clones hold around 3.1% of a sample with 53,000 or so clones, 90% of them seen once. Source material: peripheral blood. This TCR was sampled from a human donor in a cohort sampled during active COVID-19. The V call is TRBV30, the J call TRBJ1-5, with TRBD1 identical over 10 bases. The CDR3 region is CAWSVGTGDQPQHF. In DNA form, the CDR3 reads TGTGCCTGGAGTGTCGGGACAGGGGATCAGCCCCAGCATTTT.